The table lists the clone carrying this TCR beta chain with many counts. Its specificity is not known. V lost 7 bases and J 2 bases, leaving 14 bases between the germline ends. The CDR3 totals 14 residues. Germline assignment: CDR1 MDHEN and CDR2 SYDVKM. RNA transcripts gave rise to amplified TCR beta CDR3 regions. The TCR CDR3 first-round RT-PCR relied on the HTBI primer set. Each CDR3 protein is one row after TCRdb ran MiXCR on the multiplex PCR reads. The sample has 300,000 to 350,000 distinct CDR3 sequences, roughly 18% seen once. The record originates from a study of T cells in Graves' hyperthyroidism and ophthalmopathy. Inclusion characteristics of ophthalmopathy patients comprised a Clinical Activity Score of at least 3, a NOSPECS grade of at least 4, and duration under 3 months. The diagnoses drew upon clinical symptoms, serum thyroxine and TRAb, thyroid ultrasound and orbital computed tomography.

Notes on the study in general: Blood also held most thyroid clonotypes expanded beyond 0.001. Through a model of 13 V-J features, ophthalmopathy was separated from stable hyperthyroidism.

The chain uses TRBV28 and TRBJ1-2; TRBD1 might be the D (6 bases). The sample taken for sequencing was blood. The receptor was isolated from a woman aged 40 to 50 with Graves' ophthalmopathy. The CDR3 protein is CASTFGGLNYGYTF. The CDR3, as DNA: TGTGCCAGCACGTTCGGGGGGCTGAACTATGGCTACACCTTC.